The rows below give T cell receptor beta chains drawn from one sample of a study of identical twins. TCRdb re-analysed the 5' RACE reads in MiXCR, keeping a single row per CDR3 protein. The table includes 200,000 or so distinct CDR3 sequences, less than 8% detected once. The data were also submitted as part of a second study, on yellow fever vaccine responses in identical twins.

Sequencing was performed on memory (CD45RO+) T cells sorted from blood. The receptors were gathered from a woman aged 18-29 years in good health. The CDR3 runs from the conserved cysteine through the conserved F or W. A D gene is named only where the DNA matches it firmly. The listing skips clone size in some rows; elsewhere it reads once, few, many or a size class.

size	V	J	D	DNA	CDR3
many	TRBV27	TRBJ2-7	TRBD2	TGTGCCAGCAGTTTTAGCGGGTACTCCTACGAGCAGTACTTC	CASSFSGYSYEQYF
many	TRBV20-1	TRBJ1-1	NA	TGCAGTGCCCAGCTGAACACTGAAGCTTTCTTT	CSAQLNTEAFF
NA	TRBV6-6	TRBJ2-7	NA	TGTGCCAGCAGTTACCAGAGCTCCTACGAGCAGTACTTC	CASSYQSSYEQYF
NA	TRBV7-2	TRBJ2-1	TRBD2	TGTGCCAGCAGCTCAGGACTAGGGCGGAGTGAGCAGTTCTTC	CASSSGLGRSEQFF
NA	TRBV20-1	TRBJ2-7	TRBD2	TGCAGTGCTAGGGGGTCAGCGGGAGGCCCCGACGGGCAGTACTTC	CSARGSAGGPDGQYF
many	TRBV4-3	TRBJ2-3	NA	TGCGCCAGCAGCCCCGACGCGGCGGGAAGCACAGATACGCAGTATTTT	CASSPDAAGSTDTQYF
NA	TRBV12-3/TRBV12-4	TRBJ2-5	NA	TGTGCCAGCAGTTTACAGGGCCCAGAGACCCAGTACTTC	CASSLQGPETQYF
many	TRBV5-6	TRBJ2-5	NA	TGTGCCAGCAGCTTGGCCGCGTCTAGCGAGGGTGAAGAGACCCAGTACTTC	CASSLAASSEGEETQYF
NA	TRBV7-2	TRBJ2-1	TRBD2	TGTGCCAGCACCCCCGGACTAGCGGACTACAATGAGCAGTTCTTC	CASTPGLADYNEQFF
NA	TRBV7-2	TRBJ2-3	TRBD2	TGTGCCAGCAGCTTGGGCAGCGGGAGGGGTGGTGATACGCAGTATTTT	CASSLGSGRGGDTQYF
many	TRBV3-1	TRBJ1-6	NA	TGTGCCAGCAGCCAAGGGGCGGTCCCGTCACCCCTCCACTTT	CASSQGAVPSPLHF
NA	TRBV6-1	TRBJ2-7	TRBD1	TGTGCCAGCCGTCCGGGACAGGGCTACGAGCAGTACTTC	CASRPGQGYEQYF
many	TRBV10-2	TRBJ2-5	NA	TGCGCCAGCAGTGAGTCGGGCCTTGGGAGGACCCAGTACTTC	CASSESGLGRTQYF
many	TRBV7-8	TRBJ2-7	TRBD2	TGTGCCAGCAGCAGAATGGGGACTAGCGCTACCGAGCAGTACTTC	CASSRMGTSATEQYF
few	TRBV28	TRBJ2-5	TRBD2	TGTGCCAGCAGTTTAGTAGCTAGCGGGAGAGGTTTAGTGGGAGAGACCCAGTACTTC	CASSLVASGRGLVGETQYF
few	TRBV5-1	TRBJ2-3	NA	TGCGCCAGCAGCTGGGACGGCACAGATACGCAGTATTTT	CASSWDGTDTQYF
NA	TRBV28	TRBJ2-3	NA	TGTGCCAGCAGTTTGTGGCCGGTCCAGGGTACGCAGTATTTT	CASSLWPVQGTQYF
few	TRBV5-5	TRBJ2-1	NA	TGTGCCAGCAGCTTGGGTATTGGTGAGCAGTTCTTC	CASSLGIGEQFF
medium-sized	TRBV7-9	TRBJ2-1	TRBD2	TGTGCCAGCAGCTCGATCTCCCAGCGGGAGGTAAATGAGCAGTTCTTC	CASSSISQREVNEQFF
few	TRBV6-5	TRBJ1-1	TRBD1	TGTGCCAGCAGTTACTCCTGGCAGGGGGACACTGAAGCTTTCTTT	CASSYSWQGDTEAFF
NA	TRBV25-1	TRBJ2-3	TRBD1	TGTGCCAGCAGCCGGGACAGGGGGAAGGCAGATACGCAGTATTTT	CASSRDRGKADTQYF
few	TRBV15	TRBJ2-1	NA	TGTGCCACCAGCAGAGACTCGGGGGTCTCCTACAATGAGCAGTTCTTC	CATSRDSGVSYNEQFF
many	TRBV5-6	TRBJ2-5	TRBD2	TGTGCCAGCAGCTTGTACCGGAGCGGGAGTCCCTTGGAGACCCAGTACTTC	CASSLYRSGSPLETQYF
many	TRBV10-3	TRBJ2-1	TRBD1	TGTGCCATCAGTGACTTGGGACAGGGGAACAATGAGCAGTTCTTC	CAISDLGQGNNEQFF
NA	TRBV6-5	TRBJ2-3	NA	TGTGCCAGCAGTTACTCCGGGGATGGGGCAGATACGCAGTATTTT	CASSYSGDGADTQYF
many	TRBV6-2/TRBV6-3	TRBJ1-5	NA	TGTGCCAGCCAGGGACCTTCGCAAAATCAGCCCCAGCATTTT	CASQGPSQNQPQHF
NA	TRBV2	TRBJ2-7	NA	TGTGCCAGCATGGGGGACGGCCTAGTTATAGAGCAGTACTTC	CASMGDGLVIEQYF
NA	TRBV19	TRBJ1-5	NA	TGTGCCAGTAATTCCCCCCAGCAGGCGGCCAATCAGCCCCAGCATTTT	CASNSPQQAANQPQHF
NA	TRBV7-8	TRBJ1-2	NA	TGTGCCAGCAGCTTATCCGGGGCTAGGAGTAACTATGGCTACACCTTC	CASSLSGARSNYGYTF
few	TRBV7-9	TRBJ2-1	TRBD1	TGTGCCAGCAGCCCCCGGACAGGGTCCAATGAGCAGTTCTTC	CASSPRTGSNEQFF
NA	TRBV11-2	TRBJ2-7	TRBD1	TGTGCCAGCAGTTCTGGACAGGGAACGTACTTC	CASSSGQGTYF
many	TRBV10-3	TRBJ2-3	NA	TGTGCCATCAGTGAGTCTACTTCCGGACTCGGTTCAGGAGATACGCAGTATTTT	CAISESTSGLGSGDTQYF
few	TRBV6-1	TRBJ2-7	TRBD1	TGTGCCAGCAGCTCGGTACCGGGACAGAAGACGTGGGAGCAGTACTTC	CASSSVPGQKTWEQYF
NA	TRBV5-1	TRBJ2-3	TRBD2	TGCGCCAGCAGCCCCCCTAGCGGGGGAGGTTTCGTTACGCAGTATTTT	CASSPPSGGGFVTQYF
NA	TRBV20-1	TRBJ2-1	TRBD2	TGCAGTGCTAGAGATCGCGGGCTAGCGGGAGTCGGGTTTTGGAATGAGCAGTTCTTC	CSARDRGLAGVGFWNEQFF
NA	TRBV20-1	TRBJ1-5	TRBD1	TGCAGTGCTAGTGGTTGGACAGGGATTCAAAATCAGCCCCAGCATTTT	CSASGWTGIQNQPQHF
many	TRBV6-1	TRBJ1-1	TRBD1	TGTGCCAGCTGTAGAAAAAGGACAGGGAGCCTGAACACTGAAGCTTTCTTT	CASCRKRTGSLNTEAFF
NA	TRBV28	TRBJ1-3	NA	TGTGCCAGCACTATCCGATCTGGAAACACCATATATTTT	CASTIRSGNTIYF
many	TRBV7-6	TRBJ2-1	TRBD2	TGTGCCAGCAGCTTAATCCTAGCGGGAGGCTCTGAGCAGTTCTTC	CASSLILAGGSEQFF
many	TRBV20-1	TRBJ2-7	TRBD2	TGCAGTGCTAGAGGGGTTGCGCTAGCGGGAGCTAGCTACGAGCAGTACTTC	CSARGVALAGASYEQYF
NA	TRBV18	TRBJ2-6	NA	TGTGCCAGCTCACTCAACCCGGGACCGAGTTCTGGGGCCAACGTCCTGACTTTC	CASSLNPGPSSGANVLTF
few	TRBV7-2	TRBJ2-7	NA	TGTGCCAGCAGCCTGGACAGTGACGAGCAGTACTTC	CASSLDSDEQYF
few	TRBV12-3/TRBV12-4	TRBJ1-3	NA	TGTGCCAGCAGTCAAGGAATAAATGGAAACACCATATATTTT	CASSQGINGNTIYF
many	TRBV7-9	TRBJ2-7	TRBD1	TGTGCCAGCAGCTTAAGCGGACAGGGTGGCGAACAGTACTTC	CASSLSGQGGEQYF
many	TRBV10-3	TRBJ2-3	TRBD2	TGTGCCACCCAGGCACTAGCGGGGGGGACAGATACGCAGTATTTT	CATQALAGGTDTQYF
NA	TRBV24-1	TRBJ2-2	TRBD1	TGTGCCACCAGTGACTCGATACAGGGGGCTCTCCCCCGAGGGGAGCTGTTTTTT	CATSDSIQGALPRGELFF
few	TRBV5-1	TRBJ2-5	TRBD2	TGCGCCAGCAGCTTGACGCGTAGCGGGCCGCAAGAGACCCAGTACTTC	CASSLTRSGPQETQYF
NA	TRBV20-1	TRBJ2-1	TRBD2	TGCAGTGCTACTAGGGGGGGCGAGACTAGCGGCACCTACAATGAGCAGTTCTTC	CSATRGGETSGTYNEQFF
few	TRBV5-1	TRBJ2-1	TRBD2	TGCGCCAGCAGCTTCGGACTAGCGGGAGCCTCGAACAATGAGCAGTTCTTC	CASSFGLAGASNNEQFF
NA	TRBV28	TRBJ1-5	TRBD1	TGTGCCAGCAGTCCTCGGGACAGGGGGGCTTATCAGCCCCAGCATTTT	CASSPRDRGAYQPQHF
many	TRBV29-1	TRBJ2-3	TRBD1	TGCAGCGTTGATATGCAGGGGGCGAATACGCAGTATTTT	CSVDMQGANTQYF
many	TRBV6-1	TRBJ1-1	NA	TGTGCCAGCAGAAAGGACAGAAAAGAGGGGAACACTGAAGCTTTCTTT	CASRKDRKEGNTEAFF
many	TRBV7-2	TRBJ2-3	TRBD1	TGTGCCAGCAGCCTCATGGGGACAGGGGCTGGAGATACGCAGTATTTT	CASSLMGTGAGDTQYF